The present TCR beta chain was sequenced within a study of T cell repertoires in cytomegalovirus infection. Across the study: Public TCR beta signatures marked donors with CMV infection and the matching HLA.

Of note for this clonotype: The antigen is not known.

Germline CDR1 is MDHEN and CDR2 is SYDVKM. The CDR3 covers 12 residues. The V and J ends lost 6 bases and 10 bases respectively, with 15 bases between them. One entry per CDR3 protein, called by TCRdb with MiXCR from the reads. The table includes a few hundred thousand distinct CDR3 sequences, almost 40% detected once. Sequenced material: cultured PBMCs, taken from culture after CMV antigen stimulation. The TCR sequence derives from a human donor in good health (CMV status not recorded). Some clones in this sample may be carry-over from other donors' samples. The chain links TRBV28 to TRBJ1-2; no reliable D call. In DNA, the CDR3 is TGTGCCAGCAGCCGGAGGACCCGAGCCTACACCTTC. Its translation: CASSRRTRAYTF.